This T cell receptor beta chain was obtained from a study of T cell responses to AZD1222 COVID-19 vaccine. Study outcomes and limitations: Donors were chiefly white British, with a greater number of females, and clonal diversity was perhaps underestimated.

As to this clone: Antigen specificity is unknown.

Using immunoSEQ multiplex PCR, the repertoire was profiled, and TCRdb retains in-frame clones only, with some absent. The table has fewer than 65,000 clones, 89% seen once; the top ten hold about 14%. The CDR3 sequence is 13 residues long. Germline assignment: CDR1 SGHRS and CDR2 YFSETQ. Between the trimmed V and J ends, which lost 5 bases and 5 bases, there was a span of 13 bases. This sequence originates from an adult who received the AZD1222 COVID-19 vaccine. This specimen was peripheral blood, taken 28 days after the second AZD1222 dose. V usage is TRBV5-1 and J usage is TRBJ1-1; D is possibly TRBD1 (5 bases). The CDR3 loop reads CASSMRGGTEAFF. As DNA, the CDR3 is TGCGCCAGCAGTATGAGGGGAGGGACTGAAGCTTTCTTT.